This entry concerns a single T cell receptor (beta chain). No antigen is known for it. The protocol was immunoSEQ multiplex PCR, while the TCRdb copy is restricted to in-frame clones and leaves out a portion. Here the sample spans under 550,000 clones, around 87% being singletons. The data belong to a study of Ad26.COV2.S vaccination and SARS-CoV-2 variants. Study-wide results and caveats: Placebo recipients had lower spike-specific TCR breadth than vaccine recipients.

With 4 bases removed from V and 3 bases from J, the gap between germline ends came to 9 bases. CDR3 length: 13 residues. CDR1 is SGHTA and CDR2 is FQGTGA in the germline V gene. Treatment described: 15 to 20 received Ad26.COV2.S at low or high dose, single or two shots; about 5 received placebo; per-sample allocation not given. All samples were drawn on day 63, counting from the first vaccine or placebo injection. The TCR comes from a person aged 18-65 years who received the Ad26.COV2.S COVID-19 vaccine or a placebo. This specimen consisted of peripheral blood, obtained in a trial of Ad26.COV2.S vaccine versus placebo. The rearrangement uses TRBV7-3 and TRBJ2-5; possibly TRBD1 for D (5 bases). The CDR3 DNA follows: TGTGCCAGCAGCTCCCCACAGGAAGAGACCCAGTACTTC. This gives the protein CASSSPQEETQYF.